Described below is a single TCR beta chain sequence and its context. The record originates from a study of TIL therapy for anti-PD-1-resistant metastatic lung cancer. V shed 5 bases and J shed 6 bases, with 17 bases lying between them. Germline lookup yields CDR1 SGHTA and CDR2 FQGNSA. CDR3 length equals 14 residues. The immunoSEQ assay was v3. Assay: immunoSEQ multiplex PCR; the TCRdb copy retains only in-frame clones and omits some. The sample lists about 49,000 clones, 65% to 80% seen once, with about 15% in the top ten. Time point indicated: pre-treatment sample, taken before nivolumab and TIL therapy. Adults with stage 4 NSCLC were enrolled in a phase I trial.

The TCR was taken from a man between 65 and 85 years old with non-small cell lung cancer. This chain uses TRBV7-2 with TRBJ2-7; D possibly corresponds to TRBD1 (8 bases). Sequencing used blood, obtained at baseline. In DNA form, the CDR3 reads TGTGCCAGCAGCCCCTCAGCGGGACAGGTCGAGCAGTACTTC. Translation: CASSPSAGQVEQYF.